What follows is one T cell receptor beta chain and its context. As yet, its antigen is unknown. This sample was included in a study of blood T cells in healthy people across ages. Study-level points and caveats: The donors' CMV status was not determined, possibly confounding changes in expanded clonotypes. What prevented conclusive comparison of naive and antigen-experienced cells was that PBMCs were unsorted. It was held that diversity estimates obtained from one million T cells represented underestimates.

It was with a sample-barcoded 5' primer and a J-beta primer mix that a second PCR of roughly 7 to 12 cycles was run. Each CDR3 protein is one row after TCRdb ran MiXCR on the 5' RACE reads. The sample carries about 640,000 distinct CDR3 sequences, around 54% recorded once. The germline V gene has CDR1 MGHRA and CDR2 YSYEKL. The germline V and J ends were trimmed by 4 bases and 1 base, with 10 bases remaining between them. CDR3 length: 14 residues. Sequencing was done on a sample of blood. The chain carries TRBV4-1 and TRBJ2-5; D unresolved. This receptor was identified in a man in his fifties or sixties in good health. CDR3 DNA: TGCGCCAGCAGCCTCGTTCAAGTCCAAGAGACCCAGTACTTC. Its translation: CASSLVQVQETQYF.